This T cell receptor (beta chain) comes out of a study of cytomegalovirus exposure and HLA in healthy donors. Study context: Out of around 360 genotyped donors, less than 85% belonged to the Caucasian-associated ancestry cluster.

Findings and limits, study-wide: Serostatus for CMV was the only available immune exposure information.

PCR primers comprised 60 Vbeta and 13 Jbeta primers. Generated by immunoSEQ multiplex PCR, the TCRdb table keeps only in-frame clones and is missing some. The repertoire holds under 150,000 clones, with more than 80% as singletons. This clone showed up just once. Its antigen is unknown. The TCR originated in a man aged 25 to 45 in good health and CMV-seronegative. Input material: PBMCs.

CDR3 sequence (DNA): TGTGCCAGCAGCTCGGGACTAGCGGGAGCAGGAGAGACCCAGTACTTC. It codes for CASSSGLAGAGETQYF. The gene calls are TRBV11-2 and TRBJ2-5; 14 bases align to TRBD2. This CDR3 has 16 amino acids. Germline V gene data show CDR1 as SGHAT and CDR2 as FQNNGV. V lost 4 bases to trimming and J lost 4 bases; unmatched junction nucleotides: 5.